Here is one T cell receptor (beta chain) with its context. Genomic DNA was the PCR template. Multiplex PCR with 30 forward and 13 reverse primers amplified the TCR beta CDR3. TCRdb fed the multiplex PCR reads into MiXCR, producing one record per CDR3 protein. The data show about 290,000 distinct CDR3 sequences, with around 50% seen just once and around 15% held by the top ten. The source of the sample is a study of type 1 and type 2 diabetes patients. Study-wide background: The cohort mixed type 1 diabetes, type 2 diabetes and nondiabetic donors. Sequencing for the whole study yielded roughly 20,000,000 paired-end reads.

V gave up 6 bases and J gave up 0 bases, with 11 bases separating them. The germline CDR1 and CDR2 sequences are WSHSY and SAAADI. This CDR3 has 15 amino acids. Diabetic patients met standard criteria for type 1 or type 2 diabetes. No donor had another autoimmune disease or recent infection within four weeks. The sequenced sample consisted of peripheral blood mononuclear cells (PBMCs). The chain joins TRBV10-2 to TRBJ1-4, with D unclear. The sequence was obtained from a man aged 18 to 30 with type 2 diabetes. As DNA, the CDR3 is TGCGCCAGCAGAACTCAGGACTCAACTAATGAAAAACTGTTTTTT. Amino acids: CASRTQDSTNEKLFF.